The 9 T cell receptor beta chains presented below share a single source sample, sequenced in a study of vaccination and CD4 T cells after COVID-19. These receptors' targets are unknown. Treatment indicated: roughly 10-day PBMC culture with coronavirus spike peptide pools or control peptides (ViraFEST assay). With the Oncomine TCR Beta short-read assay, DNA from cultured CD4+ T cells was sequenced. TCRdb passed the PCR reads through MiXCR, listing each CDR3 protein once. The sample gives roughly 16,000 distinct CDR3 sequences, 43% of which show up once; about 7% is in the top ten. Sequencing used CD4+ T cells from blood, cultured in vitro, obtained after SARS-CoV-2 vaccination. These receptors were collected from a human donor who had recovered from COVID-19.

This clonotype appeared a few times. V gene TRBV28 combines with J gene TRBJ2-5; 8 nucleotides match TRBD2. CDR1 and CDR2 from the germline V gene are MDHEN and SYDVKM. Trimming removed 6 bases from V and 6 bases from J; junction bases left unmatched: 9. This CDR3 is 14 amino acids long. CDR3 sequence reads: CASSAGGVRKTQYF. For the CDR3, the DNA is TGTGCCAGCAGCGCCGGGGGGGTCCGGAAGACCCAGTACTTC.

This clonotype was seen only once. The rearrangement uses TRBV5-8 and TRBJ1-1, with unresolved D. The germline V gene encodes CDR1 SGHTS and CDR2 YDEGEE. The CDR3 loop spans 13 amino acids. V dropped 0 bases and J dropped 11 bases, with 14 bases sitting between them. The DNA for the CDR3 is TGTGCCAGCAGCTTGGGACGTGGCCGGGAGGCTTTCTTT. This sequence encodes CASSLGRGREAFF. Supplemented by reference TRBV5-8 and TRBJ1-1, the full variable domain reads EAGVTQSPTHLIKTRGQQATLRCSPISGHTSVYWYQQALGLGLQFLLWYDEGEERNRGNFPPRFSGRQFPNYSSELNVNALELEDSALYLCASSLGRGREAFFGQGTRLTVV.

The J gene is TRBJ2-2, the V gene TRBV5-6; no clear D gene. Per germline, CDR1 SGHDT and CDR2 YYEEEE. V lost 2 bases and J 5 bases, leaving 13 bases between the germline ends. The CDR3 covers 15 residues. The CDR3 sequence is CASSLLQVATGELFF. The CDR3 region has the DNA TGTGCCAGCAGCTTATTGCAGGTAGCTACCGGGGAGCTGTTTTTT.

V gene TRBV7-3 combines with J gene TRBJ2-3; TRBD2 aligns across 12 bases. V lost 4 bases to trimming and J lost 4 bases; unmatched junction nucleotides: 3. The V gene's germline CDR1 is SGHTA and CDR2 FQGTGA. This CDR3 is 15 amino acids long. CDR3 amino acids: CASSSLAGGPDTQYF. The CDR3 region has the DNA TGTGCCAGCAGCTCCCTAGCGGGAGGGCCAGATACGCAGTATTTT.

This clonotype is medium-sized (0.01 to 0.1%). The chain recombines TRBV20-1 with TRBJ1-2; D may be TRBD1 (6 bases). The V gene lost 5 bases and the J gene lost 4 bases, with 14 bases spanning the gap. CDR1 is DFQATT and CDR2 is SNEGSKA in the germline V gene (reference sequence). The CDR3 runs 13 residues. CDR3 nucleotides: TGCAGTGCTCCACAGGGCTCGGGCTATGGCTACACCTTC. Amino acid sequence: CSAPQGSGYGYTF.

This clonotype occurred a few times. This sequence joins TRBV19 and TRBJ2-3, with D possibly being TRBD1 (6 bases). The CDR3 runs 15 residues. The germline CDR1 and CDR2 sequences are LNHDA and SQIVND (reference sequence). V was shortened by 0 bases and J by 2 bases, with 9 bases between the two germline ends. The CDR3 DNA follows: TGTGCCAGTAGTATAGATCCAGGGGCCACAGATACGCAGTATTTT. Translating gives CASSIDPGATDTQYF.

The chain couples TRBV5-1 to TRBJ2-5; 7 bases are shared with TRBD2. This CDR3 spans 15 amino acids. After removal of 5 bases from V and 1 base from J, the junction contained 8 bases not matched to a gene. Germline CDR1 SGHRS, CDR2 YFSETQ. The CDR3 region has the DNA TGCGCCAGCAGATTCCGGGAGGCGCTCCAAGAGACCCAGTACTTC. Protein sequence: CASRFREALQETQYF.

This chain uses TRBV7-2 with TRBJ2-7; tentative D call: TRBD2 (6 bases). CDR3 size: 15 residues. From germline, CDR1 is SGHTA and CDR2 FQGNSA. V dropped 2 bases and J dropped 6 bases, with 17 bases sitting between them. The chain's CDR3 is CASSLRRGSRVEQYF. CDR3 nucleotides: TGTGCCAGCAGCTTAAGACGGGGGAGTAGGGTCGAGCAGTACTTC.

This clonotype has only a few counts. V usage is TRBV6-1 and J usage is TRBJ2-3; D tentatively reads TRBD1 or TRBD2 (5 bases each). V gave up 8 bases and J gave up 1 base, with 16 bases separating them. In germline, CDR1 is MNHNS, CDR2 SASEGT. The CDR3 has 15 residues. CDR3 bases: TGTGCCAGCCAAGGCACCGGGACGGGCACAGATACGCAGTATTTT. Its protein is CASQGTGTGTDTQYF.